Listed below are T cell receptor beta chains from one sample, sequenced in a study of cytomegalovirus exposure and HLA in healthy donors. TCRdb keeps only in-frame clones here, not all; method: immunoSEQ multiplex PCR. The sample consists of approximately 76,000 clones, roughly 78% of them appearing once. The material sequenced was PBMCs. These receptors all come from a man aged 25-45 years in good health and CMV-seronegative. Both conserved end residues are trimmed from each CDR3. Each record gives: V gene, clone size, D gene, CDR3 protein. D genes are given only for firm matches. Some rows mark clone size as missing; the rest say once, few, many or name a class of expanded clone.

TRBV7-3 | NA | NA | ASSIGPRGSSTGELF
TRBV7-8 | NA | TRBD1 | ASSSWTGTAEAF
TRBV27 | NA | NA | ASYPRRDTRNTEAF
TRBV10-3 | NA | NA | AIRPAGQSGVRYEQY
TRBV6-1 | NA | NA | ASCAFFPVNTEAF
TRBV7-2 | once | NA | ASSPSDAGTGELF
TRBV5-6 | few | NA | ASSLTGYEQY
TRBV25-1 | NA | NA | ASSESRILTDTQY
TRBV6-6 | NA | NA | ASSYFWQAGEQF
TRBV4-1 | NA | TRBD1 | ASSFRQGETVEQY
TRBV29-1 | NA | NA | SVEARVHEQY
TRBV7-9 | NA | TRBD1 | ASRVDRDNSPLH
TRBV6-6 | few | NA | ASSYSFEQY
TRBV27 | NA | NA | ASSLSSPSYEQY
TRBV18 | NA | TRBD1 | ASSPGQSPAQH
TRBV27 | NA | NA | ASSLIVGKAYEQY
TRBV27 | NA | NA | ASSPWTAPLYNEQF
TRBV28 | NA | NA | ASSLYGTSHGYT
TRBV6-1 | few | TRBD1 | ASRKQGSGTDTQY
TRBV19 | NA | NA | ASLEGTAGGYGYT
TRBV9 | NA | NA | ASSVGGATNEKLF
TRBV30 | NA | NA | AWSGPGGPLTGELF
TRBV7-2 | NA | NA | ASSLGGTNNEQF
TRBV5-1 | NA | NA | ASGEPGGPGELF
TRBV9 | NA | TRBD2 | ASSVEVGSGKYNEQF
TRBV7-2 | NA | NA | ASSLNRDNEQF
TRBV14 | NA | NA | ASSQDRGAIRPETQY
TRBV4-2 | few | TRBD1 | ASSQGTGGADTQY
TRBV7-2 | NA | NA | ASSLGQGRFDEQY
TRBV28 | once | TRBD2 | ASSLSGAGVQETQY
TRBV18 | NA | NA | ASSQTRGSGQPQH
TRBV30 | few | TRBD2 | AWSGVAGVEETQY